This T cell receptor beta chain was identified during a study of Graves' ophthalmopathy and Graves' hyperthyroidism. This clonotype was counted at least ten times. No antigen is known for it. Germline V gene data show CDR1 as DFQATT and CDR2 as SNEGSKA (reference sequence). The CDR3 loop spans 13 amino acids. V was clipped by 3 bases and J by 4 bases, with 12 bases between them. RNA served as the template for amplifying TCR beta CDR3 regions. Scientists carried out first-round RT-PCR using HTBI primers and then a second-round multiplex PCR. TCRdb processed the multiplex PCR reads anew with MiXCR; each CDR3 protein has one entry. In the table there are roughly 1.1 million distinct CDR3 sequences, roughly 35% of which are singletons. Points from the study as a whole: Most thyroid clonotypes with frequency above 0.001 were detected in blood too.

The sequencing input was peripheral blood or thyroid tissue (not recorded which). The clonotype was recovered from an adult man with Graves' hyperthyroidism. The chain joins TRBV20-1 to TRBJ2-5; weak D call: TRBD2 (6 bases). The CDR3 protein is CSASGLGGETQYF. The CDR3 DNA sequence: TGCAGTGCTAGTGGCCTGGGAGGAGAGACCCAGTACTTC.